This TCR beta chain was documented in a study of CD8+ T cells in alopecia areata. Treatment described: oral pan-JAK inhibitor, 5-10 mg twice daily. Reverse transcribed after extraction, RNA yielded cDNA as the sequencing template. TCRdb keeps only in-frame clones here, not all; method: immunoSEQ multiplex PCR. The sample has approximately 200,000 clones, around 60% seen once. This receptor was identified in a human donor with alopecia areata. This specimen was CD4+ T cells sorted from blood, taken at week 4, from a patient treated with tofacitinib.

The CDR3 bases are TGTGCCTGGAGGCCGTACAGGGGAATGGTCTATGGCTACACCTTC. Translated, it gives CAWRPYRGMVYGYTF. The J gene is TRBJ1-2, the V gene TRBV30; TRBD1 matches 7 bases. Germline-derived CDR1 and CDR2 are GTSNPN and SVGIG (reference sequence). This CDR3 contains 15 residues. Losses at the gene ends were 3 bases for V and 4 bases for J; bases not matched to a gene: 11.